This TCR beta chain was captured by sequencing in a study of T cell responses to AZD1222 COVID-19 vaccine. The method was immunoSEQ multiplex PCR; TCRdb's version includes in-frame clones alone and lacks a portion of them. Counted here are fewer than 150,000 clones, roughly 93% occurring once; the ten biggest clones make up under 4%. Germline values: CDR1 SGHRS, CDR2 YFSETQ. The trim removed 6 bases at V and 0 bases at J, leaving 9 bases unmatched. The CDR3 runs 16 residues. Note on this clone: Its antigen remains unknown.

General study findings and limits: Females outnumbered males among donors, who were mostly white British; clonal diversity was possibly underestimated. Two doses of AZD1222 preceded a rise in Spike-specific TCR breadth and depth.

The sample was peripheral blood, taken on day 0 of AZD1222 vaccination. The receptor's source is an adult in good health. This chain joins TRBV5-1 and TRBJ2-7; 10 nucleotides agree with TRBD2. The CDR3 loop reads CASKDSGRLSSYEQYF. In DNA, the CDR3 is TGCGCCAGCAAGGATAGCGGGAGGCTGAGCTCCTACGAGCAGTACTTC.